This T cell receptor beta chain was identified in a study of T-cell memory formation after mild COVID-19. This clonotype showed up many times. The V end lost 5 bases, the J end lost 3 bases, and 10 bases lay between the germline ends. This CDR3 is 13 amino acids long. Germline V gene lookup returns CDR1 SGHTA and CDR2 FQGTGA. TCRdb recomputed calls from the 5' RACE reads with MiXCR, one row per CDR3 protein. In the table there are 40,000 to 60,000 distinct CDR3 sequences, 9% to 15% of which are singletons. Sequencing used PBMCs or a T cell subset sorted from them (not recorded which). This clonotype was sampled from a man in his late teens or twenties who had mild COVID-19 (a few samples of this study predate the infection). Cell type and time point are not known. This rearrangement joins TRBV7-3 to TRBJ1-1; D gene uncertain. CDR3 protein: CASSHMRDTEAFF. CDR3 coding DNA: TGTGCCAGCAGCCATATGAGGGACACTGAAGCTTTCTTT.